This T cell receptor beta chain was recorded in a study of blood T cell repertoires in COVID-19. V was trimmed by 2 bases and J by 3 bases, leaving 12 bases between them. Germline V gives CDR1 LGHDT, CDR2 YNNKEL (reference sequence). This CDR3 contains 15 residues. The assay was immunoSEQ multiplex PCR, and TCRdb's table has in-frame clones only and misses some. The data contain 250,000 to 350,000 clones, about 80% of them seen just once; the ten biggest clones take up more than 15%. The source is a person aged 70 to 80 with COVID-19, enrolled during active disease. Input material: peripheral blood. This chain connects TRBV3-1 (or the pseudogene TRBV3-2) to TRBJ2-3; TRBD1 is a possible D gene (5 bases). CDR3 nucleotides: TGTGCCAGCAGCCAAAATCCCAGGGTAACAGATACGCAGTATTTT. Protein product: CASSQNPRVTDTQYF.